In this sample, the clone carrying this T cell receptor beta chain turned up a few times. These data belong to a study of blood T cell repertoires in COVID-19. Study context: COVID-19 samples from acute and convalescent phases originated in the United States, Italy and Spain. In each case, the material was cDNA or gDNA derived from T cells, B-cell-depleted T cells, or PBMCs.

Under the authors' procedure: Amplification of reference gene primers was used by the study to estimate nucleated cell counts. Sequencing used immunoSEQ multiplex PCR; TCRdb keeps in-frame clones, though not all of them. V and J calls and clone size are copied from that table; D and trimming were computed from the DNA. The sample lists about 150,000 clones; over 70% were seen once. CDR1 SEHNR and CDR2 FQNEAQ come from the germline V gene (reference sequence). This CDR3 spans 16 amino acids. The V end was cut by 5 bases, the J end by 4 bases, with 17 bases between. The receptor was derived from a man aged 60-69 years with acute or convalescent COVID-19. This chain uses TRBV7-9 with TRBJ2-2; TRBD2 is a possible D gene (6 bases). The sequenced material came from peripheral blood. The CDR3 loop is CASSPSLAPSTGELFF. CDR3 bases: TGTGCCAGCAGCCCTTCGCTAGCGCCTAGCACCGGGGAGCTGTTTTTT.